Shown below are 10 T cell receptor beta chains from a single sample sequenced in a study of spatial heterogeneity in lung cancer (dated by TCRdb to about 2019). What the time point label conveys for this sample: blood at routine non-recurrence follow-up after resection. Whole RNA extracted from tumor and nontumor lung tissue, or from cryopreserved PBMC samples, was used for TCR sequencing without cell sorting. To prepare the library, 5' RACE was applied. The sequencing machine was a NextSeq 500. In-frame beta chains were kept once TCRdb had trimmed the public reads at Q25 with fastp and called clones with MiXCR. Here each entry gathers all rows of one CDR3 protein and keeps the most common genes and DNA. Present in this sample are roughly 120,000 distinct CDR3 sequences, 9.5% to 15% of which were seen just once. The leading ten clones occupy approximately 15% of the sample. The sequences come from PBMCs, collected at follow-up. Receptors originate from a male donor with early-stage non-small cell lung cancer.

In its sample, this clonotype was seen a few times. The J gene is TRBJ2-7, the V gene TRBV21-1; the table names TRBD2, a call not compared with the DNA. TRBV21-1 is tagged as a pseudogene. The CDR3 has 15 amino acids. The CDR3 region has the DNA TGTGCCAGCAGCAAAGGGGGAGCGAGGCCCTACGAGCAGTACTTC. Translating it yields CASSKGGARPYEQYF.

This rearrangement joins TRBV12-3 or TRBV12-4 to TRBJ1-1; the D is unclear. The CDR3 length is 14 residues. V was cut by 2 bases and J by 0 bases, with 7 bases left in between. In nucleotides, the CDR3 is TGTGCCAGCAGTTTACAGCAGGTGAACACTGAAGCTTTCTTT. Its translation is CASSLQQVNTEAFF.

This chain uses TRBV12-3 or TRBV12-4 with TRBJ2-7; a possible D gene is TRBD2 (6 bases). The CDR3 totals 12 residues. V was shortened by 4 bases and J by 5 bases, with 9 bases between the two germline ends. CDR3 sequence reads: CASSYGGHEQYF. For the CDR3, the DNA is TGTGCCAGCAGTTACGGGGGTCACGAGCAGTACTTC.

This clonotype was seen repeatedly, ten times or more. The chain combines TRBV4-2 with TRBJ1-5; D is unresolved. V shed 0 bases and J shed 5 bases, with 5 bases lying between them. Germline V gene lookup returns CDR1 LGHNA and CDR2 YNFKEQ. This CDR3 has 13 amino acids. For the CDR3, the DNA is TGTGCCAGCAGCCAAGATATATATCAGCCCCAGCATTTT. Translation gives CASSQDIYQPQHF.

The rearrangement links TRBV15 to TRBJ1-6; tentative D call: TRBD1 (5 bases). The germline V gene has CDR1 LNHNV and CDR2 YYDKDF (reference sequence). V lost 0 bases and J 7 bases, leaving 10 bases between the germline ends. The CDR3 has 15 residues. The CDR3 loop is CATSREGAGNSPLHF. DNA for the CDR3: TGTGCCACCAGCAGAGAAGGGGCCGGGAATTCACCCCTCCACTTT.

This clonotype was seen repeatedly, ten times or more. This chain joins TRBV10-3 and TRBJ1-6, with unresolved D. The V gene's germline CDR1 is ENHRY and CDR2 SYGVKD. V dropped 3 bases and J dropped 8 bases, with 11 bases sitting between them. The CDR3 consists of 14 residues. CDR3 loop: CAISDRSKDSPLHF. CDR3 nucleotide sequence: TGTGCCATCAGTGACCGGAGTAAGGATTCACCCCTCCACTTT.

The sample holds a few counts of this clonotype. The chain is built from TRBV18 and TRBJ1-3; D perhaps matches TRBD1 (6 bases). V was pared by 3 bases and J by 1 base, with 10 bases between. The germline CDR1 and CDR2 sequences are KGHSH and LQKENI. This CDR3 region has 15 residues. In nucleotides, the CDR3 is TGTGCCAGCTCACCCCGGGGGCGGTCTGGAAACACCATATATTTT. Its protein is CASSPRGRSGNTIYF.

This clonotype has only a few counts. The rearrangement joins TRBV20-1 to TRBJ2-1; 8 nucleotides align to TRBD2. The CDR3 loop spans 14 amino acids. Per the germline V gene, CDR1 is DFQATT and CDR2 is SNEGSKA (reference sequence). V shed 3 bases, J shed 9 bases, and the junction held 10 bases outside the gene matches. CDR3 sequence reads: CSARSTSGTGEQFF. The CDR3 DNA reads TGCAGTGCTAGGAGTACTAGCGGTACAGGTGAGCAGTTCTTC.

This clonotype was detected only a few times. The rearrangement uses TRBV7-2 and TRBJ1-1; D possibly corresponds to TRBD1 (5 bases). Trimming pared 0 bases from V and 7 bases from J, leaving 15 bases between. This CDR3 has 15 residues. Germline V lookup: CDR1 SGHTA, CDR2 FQGNSA. This CDR3 reads CASSLARGARGEAFF. CDR3 DNA sequence: TGTGCCAGCAGCTTAGCGCGCGGAGCGAGGGGTGAAGCTTTCTTT.

This clonotype turned up a few times. The J gene is TRBJ2-7, the V gene TRBV19; 8 nucleotides agree with TRBD1. J lost 1 base, V lost 5 bases, and 7 bases had no gene match. This CDR3 is built from 15 residues. In germline, CDR1 is LNHDA, CDR2 SQIVND (reference sequence). Written as DNA, the CDR3 is TGTGCCAGTAGTCAGGGGACAGGTCCTTCCTACGAGCAGTACTTC. Protein product: CASSQGTGPSYEQYF.